The rows below give T cell receptor beta chains drawn from one sample of a study of cytomegalovirus exposure and HLA in healthy donors. Clones were read by immunoSEQ multiplex PCR, and TCRdb kept only the in-frame ones, dropping some. The sample has more than 200,000 clones; 70% are singletons. Sequencing was performed on PBMCs. Source of these receptors: a man in his forties or fifties in good health and CMV-seropositive. Each CDR3 is given with its conserved first and last residue. The D gene is left open where the match is weak. Rows give clone size only sometimes, using once, few, many, or a class for an expanded clone.

>15|-|TRBV27|-|TRBJ1-1
CASSYSSGGNTEAFF
TGTGCCAGCAGTTACTCGAGTGGAGGTAACACTGAAGCTTTCTTT
>16|TRBD1|TRBV5-6|-|TRBJ1-2
CASSSGQGSFGYGYTF
TGTGCCAGCAGCTCCGGACAGGGGAGTTTCGGGTATGGCTACACCTTC
>13|TRBD1|TRBV5-1|-|TRBJ2-1
CASETGNNNEQFF
TGCGCCAGCGAGACAGGGAATAACAATGAGCAGTTCTTC
>13|TRBD1|TRBV6-6|-|TRBJ1-2
CASSYSGTGSYTF
TGTGCCAGCAGTTACTCAGGGACAGGGAGCTACACCTTC
>13|-|TRBV6-4|-|TRBJ1-1
CASRLRLHTEAFF
TGTGCCAGCAGACTAAGGCTTCACACTGAAGCTTTCTTT
>13|-|TRBV9|-|TRBJ1-1
CASTVGGDTEAFF
TGTGCCAGCACCGTGGGGGGGGACACTGAAGCTTTCTTT
>13|TRBD2|TRBV6-1|-|TRBJ2-1
CASVAGDYNEQFF
TGTGCCAGTGTAGCGGGGGACTACAATGAGCAGTTCTTC
>12|TRBD1|TRBV30|-|TRBJ1-3
CALRDRGNTIYF
TGTGCCCTCCGGGACAGGGGAAACACCATATATTTT
>14|TRBD1|TRBV28|-|TRBJ2-7
CASSKTGQGYEQYF
TGTGCCAGCAGTAAGACGGGACAGGGCTACGAGCAGTACTTC
>15|-|TRBV6-6|-|TRBJ2-7
CASNHEGGLGHGQYF
TGTGCCAGCAACCACGAGGGAGGTCTGGGCCACGGGCAGTACTTC
>14|-|TRBV2|-|TRBJ2-7
CASSEQSGANEQYF
TGTGCCAGCAGTGAGCAGTCTGGGGCTAACGAGCAGTACTTC
>14|-|TRBV9|-|TRBJ2-7
CASSVGRSSYEQYF
TGTGCCAGCAGCGTAGGCCGGAGCTCCTACGAGCAGTACTTC
>14|TRBD2|TRBV7-3|-|TRBJ2-3
CASSTGGGTDTQYF
TGTGCCAGCAGCACCGGGGGGGGCACAGATACGCAGTATTTT
>14|-|TRBV6-5|few|TRBJ1-2
CASSYRQIEVGYTF
TGTGCCAGCAGTTACAGACAGATAGAGGTGGGCTACACCTTC
>13|-|TRBV7-9|-|TRBJ1-2
CASSSTARYGYTF
TGTGCCAGCAGCTCGACAGCCCGCTATGGCTACACCTTC
>16|TRBD1|TRBV5-1|-|TRBJ1-1
CASSLETGGLGTEAFF
TGCGCCAGCAGCTTGGAGACAGGGGGCTTGGGCACTGAAGCTTTCTTT
>15|-|TRBV28|-|TRBJ1-6
CASSSRDRSNSPLHF
TGTGCCAGCAGCTCACGCGACAGGTCTAATTCACCCCTCCACTTT
>14|-|TRBV27|-|TRBJ2-7
CASTRQVGSYEQYF
TGTGCCAGCACCCGACAGGTAGGGTCCTACGAGCAGTACTTC
>15|-|TRBV29-1|-|TRBJ1-2
CSVEGSTERNYGYTF
TGCAGCGTTGAAGGGTCCACAGAGAGAAACTATGGCTACACCTTC
>16|-|TRBV9|-|TRBJ2-5
CASSVEAVRPGETQYF
TGTGCCAGCAGCGTAGAGGCGGTCAGACCGGGGGAGACCCAGTACTTC
>18|TRBD1|TRBV18|-|TRBJ2-4
CASSPDYTDRGVKNIQYF
TGTGCCAGCTCACCTGACTACACAGACAGGGGAGTCAAAAACATTCAGTACTTC
>15|-|TRBV7-3|-|TRBJ2-7
CASSLDGGNSYEQYF
TGTGCCAGCAGCTTAGATGGCGGGAACTCCTACGAGCAGTACTTC
>15|-|TRBV5-1|-|TRBJ2-3
CASSLGQLVGDTQYF
TGCGCCAGCAGCTTGGGACAGCTCGTAGGAGATACGCAGTATTTT
>15|-|TRBV9|-|TRBJ1-1
CASSPPEGLNTEAFF
TGTGCCAGCAGCCCCCCTGAGGGCTTGAACACTGAAGCTTTCTTT
>13|TRBD1|TRBV11-3|-|TRBJ1-6
CASSRDRSSPLHF
TGTGCCAGCAGTCGGGACAGGAGTTCACCCCTCCACTTT
>15|-|TRBV5-4|-|TRBJ2-7
CASSLVLSGAYEQYF
TGTGCCAGCAGCTTGGTTCTTTCAGGGGCTTACGAGCAGTACTTC
>12|-|TRBV5-6|-|TRBJ1-2
CASGWGDEDYTF
TGTGCCAGTGGCTGGGGGGATGAAGACTACACCTTC
>18|-|TRBV18|-|TRBJ2-2
CASSLRPGTGTNTGELFF
TGTGCCAGCTCACTTCGTCCCGGGACTGGTACGAACACCGGGGAGCTGTTTTTT
>16|TRBD2|TRBV9|-|TRBJ2-1
CASSALLAGGPREQFF
TGTGCCAGCAGCGCCTTACTAGCGGGGGGCCCCCGTGAGCAGTTCTTC
>14|-|TRBV7-2|-|TRBJ2-2
CASSRLGNTGELFF
TGTGCCAGCAGCCGACTAGGGAACACCGGGGAGCTGTTTTTT
>15|TRBD1|TRBV5-1|-|TRBJ1-2
CASSLGTGASYGYTF
TGCGCCAGCAGCTTGGGGACAGGGGCAAGTTATGGCTACACCTTC
>16|TRBD1|TRBV19|-|TRBJ2-3
CASAPGTGYRGDTQYF
TGTGCCAGTGCTCCCGGGACAGGGTACCGAGGAGATACGCAGTATTTT
>17|-|TRBV28|-|TRBJ2-3
CASSTLRLPGGADTQYF
TGTGCCAGCAGCACCCTCCGACTGCCGGGGGGCGCAGATACGCAGTATTTT
>17|TRBD1|TRBV4-1|-|TRBJ2-3
CASSQEFRGRGTDTQYF
TGCGCCAGCAGCCAAGAATTCAGGGGGAGAGGCACAGATACGCAGTATTTT
>14|TRBD2|TRBV6-4|-|TRBJ2-2
CASSDGGDTGELFF
TGTGCCAGCAGTGACGGGGGGGACACCGGGGAGCTGTTTTTT
>15|TRBD1|TRBV29-1|few|TRBJ2-2
CSVELGGANTGELFF
TGCAGCGTTGAATTAGGGGGCGCGAACACCGGGGAGCTGTTTTTT
>16|-|TRBV7-6|-|TRBJ2-1
CASSLEGGLSYNEQFF
TGTGCCAGCAGCTTGGAGGGGGGGCTATCCTACAATGAGCAGTTCTTC
>16|TRBD1|TRBV28|-|TRBJ2-1
CASTQRTGVGSNEQFF
TGTGCCAGCACACAGAGGACAGGGGTGGGGAGCAATGAGCAGTTCTTC
>15|-|TRBV19|-|TRBJ1-4
CASSISTGANEKLFF
TGTGCCAGTAGTATCTCGACGGGGGCTAATGAAAAACTGTTTTTT
>17|TRBD2|TRBV4-1|-|TRBJ2-7
CASSPVAGGGASREQYF
TGCGCCAGCAGCCCGGTTGCGGGCGGGGGGGCATCGAGAGAGCAGTACTTC
>16|TRBD2|TRBV5-4|-|TRBJ2-7
CASSPAGGQSAYEQYF
TGTGCCAGCAGCCCCGCGGGGGGGCAATCCGCCTACGAGCAGTACTTC
>13|TRBD1|TRBV2|once|TRBJ1-5
CATTGGSNQPQHF
TGTGCCACCACAGGGGGTAGCAATCAGCCCCAGCATTTT